This T cell receptor (beta chain) was sequenced for a study of cytomegalovirus exposure and HLA in healthy donors (dated by TCRdb to 2016 to 2017). For context, the study as a whole: According to an earlier analysis of around 600 of the donors, roughly 180 million T cells yielded some 120 million unique TCR beta sequences and around 300 Gb of sequence data. An early release that covered fewer than 800 HLA-typed donors contained around 300 gigabases of sequencing data and tens of millions of unique TCR sequences. Of the roughly 430 genotyped donors, roughly 85% fell in the genetic ancestry cluster associated with self-reported Caucasian donors. The study was designed to test whether signatures of past pathogen exposure could be identified by cataloging public T cell receptors. The study used immunosequencing to profile the T cell repertoires of several hundred subjects and linked those repertoires to cytomegalovirus serostatus. A separate validation cohort of about 110 different subjects was used in addition to the roughly 670-subject first cohort. To predict cytomegalovirus infection status, the study combined high-throughput TCR immunosequencing, statistical association of individual TCRs with disease status, and machine learning. In a later analysis, previously published TCR beta repertoires from about 640 donors were re-analyzed and high-resolution HLA genotyping was added so that TCR occurrence patterns could be studied. In the later analysis, no new phenotypic data were used to find candidate immune exposures; instead, reliance was placed on TCR beta sequences and their occurrence across donors. To decide whether each TCR beta V gene segment behaved as functional or pseudogenic, an earlier analysis of several hundred of the donors relied on high-throughput TCR beta sequencing. Donor age, sex, ethnicity and CMV serostatus were compiled together with the repertoire data. A later genetic analysis used genome-wide SNP genotypes for about three fifths of the roughly 700 donors, treating that subset as a discovery cohort. Every discovery cohort repertoire had been produced on one sequencing platform. HLA typing covered class I and class II loci at four-digit resolution. Typing coverage varied by locus: roughly 629-640 donors for A, B, C, DRB1 and DQB1; 500 to 550 for DQA1; about 600 for DPA1; roughly 470 for DPB1. Several DR-DQ haplotypes were handled as single units for association and clustering because linkage in the cohort was strong. On average, roughly 240,000 unique TCR beta nucleotide sequences were sequenced per donor among 350 to 400 genotyped donors of the cohort, with roughly 20% of those sequences being non-productive. What the authors observed across the whole study: In vitro tests confirmed that a few of the cytomegalovirus-associated TCR beta chains recognize cytomegalovirus antigens. A later analysis found that most CMV-associated TCR beta chains appeared HLA-restricted, with HLA associations seemingly driven largely by CMV exposure. According to the authors, the approach could potentially be generalized to other disease states and immunological phenotypes. In a later genetic analysis, a missense DCLRE1C variant was associated with V-gene and J-gene trimming of TCR beta chains, and the association was replicated in an independent cohort. Because HLA typing was unavailable for some donors at each locus, only the typed subset was used in association tests. The earlier analysis of almost 600 of the donors excluded 15 to 20 rarely observed V segments, including chromosome 9 orphons, because counts were too low. The classifier was reported to diagnose cytomegalovirus status with high specificity and sensitivity in both the original cohort and the validation cohort. In a later analysis, HLA-associated TCR beta chains showed more clonal expansion and lower generation probabilities than non-associated chains that were equally common. Correlated functional status among segregating V segments might reflect linkage disequilibrium, but an unknown experimental factor could not be ruled out. A further reported finding was that TCR beta sequences accurately predicted the HLA-A and HLA-B alleles for most subjects in the first cohort. Sequencing depth was assumed to be roughly uniform across donors in the presence/absence analyses, though that assumption may not hold. In a later analysis, the rate of TCR association differed among HLA loci, with DRB1 alleles having the most associated TCRs and HLA-C alleles having the fewest. Specific HLA alleles were associated with around 18,000 TCR beta sequences at a false discovery rate of 0.05 in a later analysis. Assigning TCR associations to individual alleles was difficult when HLA alleles, especially DR and DQ, strongly co-occurred. An earlier analysis of approximately 590 of the donors showed that most TCR beta V segments appeared in productive rearrangements either about 87% or about 30% of the time, which broadly matched IMGT annotations. In a later genetic analysis, fewer N-insertions in productive TCRs were reported among donors in an Asian-associated ancestry cluster than the roughly 710-donor mean. This cohort had only TCR beta chains sequenced, and the lack of alpha or paired-chain data limited which features could be detected. A total of roughly 160 TCR beta chains were listed by the study as associated with cytomegalovirus. Several of the top co-occurrence clusters appeared to be linked to parvovirus B19, influenza, CMV and Epstein-Barr virus, according to a later analysis. Most TCR sequences were seen in very few donors, while some public TCRs were found in many individuals. A cluster of highly shared sequence variants was judged likely to be a technical artifact of the sequencing pipeline. For the cohort, immune exposure information was limited to CMV serostatus. Some IMGT-functional V segments, including TRBV6-2 and TRBV6-3, could not be told apart with the 87-base-pair reads, so those segments were excluded.

The cohort consisted of approximately 690 healthy bone marrow donors. Cohort members were all nominally healthy when sampled, although unrecorded immune exposures were likely present. The donor tested CMV seronegative, placing the donor among the 300 to 400 seronegative members of the cohort. Every donor gave a peripheral blood sample, and the peripheral blood mononuclear cells from that sample were used for TCR beta sequencing. Genomic DNA extraction from the blood cell samples was performed with the Qiagen DNeasy Blood Extraction Kit. The germline V gene supplies CDR1 SGHTA and CDR2 FQGNSA. Spanning cysteine to phenylalanine, the CDR3 consists of 14 amino acids. Only CDR3 DNA remains: 42 bases, in frame from the first base. Trimming removed 5 bases from V and 6 bases from J; the gene matches leave 5 bases unexplained. On this clone itself: Its antigen has not been determined. The input lacks base qualities; no much larger clone sits a single base away.

The method was the immunoSEQ multiplex PCR assay. A mixture of 60 forward primers for TCR Vbeta segments and 13 reverse primers for TCR Jbeta segments was used in the multiplex PCR. The CDR3 region of rearranged TCR beta genes was amplified from genomic DNA by a multiplex PCR assay. On the Illumina HiSeq System, the amplified TCR beta libraries were sequenced as 87-base-pair reads. Processing in the source paper ran as follows. Across the 670 or so repertoires, a later analysis counted 60 million to 90 million unique TCR beta chains, around 11 million of which were shared by at least two donors. To remove PCR and sequencing errors, raw reads were error-corrected and collapsed into unique sequences using a nearest-neighbor algorithm that merged closely related sequences. V, D and J gene segments were assigned by aligning CDR3 sequences to IMGT reference sequences. Each retained sequence needed at least a six-nucleotide match to both a V gene segment and a J gene segment. Rearrangements were called productive when the CDR3 lacked stop codons and stayed in frame with V and J; all others were non-productive. CDR3 was defined according to IMGT convention as the region running from the second conserved V-encoded cysteine to the conserved J-encoded phenylalanine. The earlier analysis of about 590 of the donors excluded sequences that lacked an unambiguous match to a single V gene segment. An earlier analysis of fewer than 650 of the donors classified V segments as functional when productive rearrangements were above 56.7% and as segregating when the standard deviation between donors was above 5%. A statistical classification framework was built for diagnosing cytomegalovirus status from the catalog of TCR beta chain sequences. V and J gene assignment, in a later analysis, came from comparing TCR nucleotide sequences with IMGT/GENE-DB human TR gene sequences. In a later analysis, CDR3 sequences and most-parsimonious VDJ recombination scenarios were assigned using the TCRdist pipeline. In a later analysis, every TCR beta chain was defined by the combination of its CDR3 amino acid sequence and its V-gene family, and reads without a unique V-gene family were dropped. A later analysis removed nearly 600 highly shared, low-generation-probability nucleotide sequences to deal with suspected cross-contamination and a sequencing artifact. In a later analysis, a clonal expansion index for each public chain was calculated from normalized within-repertoire ranks of inferred template counts. In a later analysis, generation probabilities were computed using a VDJ recombination model fitted to out-of-frame rearrangements, and the results were checked against IGoR. Hypergeometric tests were used in a later analysis to score TCR-TCR, TCR-HLA and TCR-CMV co-occurrence, with a repertoire-size bias correction applied to the TCR pairs. To estimate false discovery rates, a later analysis permuted the HLA or CMV assignments 20 times. In a later analysis, co-occurring TCRs were grouped with DBSCAN, and TCRdist sequence similarity was added when clustering was performed within HLA-allele-positive subsets. Repertoires with fewer than 30,000 or more than 120,000 public chains were left out of co-occurrence clustering, as were a handful of repertoires with anomalous nucleotide sharing. TCRdb limited this immuneACCESS table to in-frame rearrangements with V and J called. A share of clones is missing; checked studies link under half to unresolved V genes, and the rest is unexplained. V, J and clone size are those of that table, while D and trimming were read from the DNA. The sample yields approximately 120,000 clones; over 70% were counted once. 3% to 4% of the sample goes to the ten largest clones.

The clonotype originates from a woman in her forties or fifties in good health and CMV-seronegative. The chain employs TRBV7-2 and TRBJ1-5; the junction holds 9 bases that match TRBD1. Sequenced: PBMCs. The DNA sequence follows: TGTGCCAGCAGCACACAGGGGGCGGGTCAGCCCCAGCATTTT. It is translated as CASSTQGAGQPQHF.